This entry lists 3 T cell receptor beta chains sequenced from one sample in a study of siplizumab effects on memory and regulatory T cells. The method was immunoSEQ multiplex PCR; TCRdb's version includes in-frame clones alone and lacks a portion of them. The sample has around 77,000 clones, roughly nine tenths seen once. Material for sequencing was CD8+ T cells sorted from blood. Receptors were obtained from a human donor in good health.

The V and J genes are TRBV19 and TRBJ2-7; 10 bases line up with TRBD1. CDR1 is LNHDA, CDR2 SQIVND, per germline (reference sequence). The CDR3 is 14 residues long. Unmatched junction bases numbered 3, after V lost 5 bases and J lost 2 bases. CDR3 DNA sequence: TGTGCCAGTAGTTCCGGACAGGGGGCCTACGAGCAGTACTTC. This translates into CASSSGQGAYEQYF.

This sequence joins TRBV12-5 and TRBJ1-6; weak D call: TRBD1 (5 bases). The CDR3 has 17 residues. Germline CDR1 is LGHNT and CDR2 is FRNRAP. V lost 3 bases to trimming and J lost 0 bases, with 12 bases between them. The CDR3 here is CASGFGTFSSYNSPLHF. DNA of the CDR3: TGTGCTAGTGGTTTCGGGACCTTTAGCTCCTATAATTCACCCCTCCACTTT.

This clone is a singleton in its sample. The chain is built from TRBV7-9 and TRBJ2-7; 7 bases align to TRBD1. The CDR3 has 13 residues. The germline CDR1 and CDR2 sequences are SEHNR and FQNEAQ (reference sequence). The J segment lost 2 bases and the V segment lost 6 bases, leaving 4 bases of the junction unmatched. The CDR3 coding sequence is TGTGCCAGCAGTTGGGACAGCCCCTACGAGCAGTACTTC. Protein: CASSWDSPYEQYF.